The 3 T cell receptor beta chains presented below share a single source sample, sequenced in a study of blood T cells in healthy people across ages. A sample-barcoded 5' primer and a J-beta primer mix were used in a second PCR of about 6 to 11 cycles. From the 5' RACE reads, TCRdb called clonotypes with MiXCR, one entry per CDR3 protein. The table lists 550,000 to 800,000 distinct CDR3 sequences, 32% of them singletons. The sample comprised blood. These TCRs come from a woman of 80 years or more in good health.

There are many counts of this clonotype. This chain links TRBV9 with TRBJ2-5; 10 nucleotides line up with TRBD2. This CDR3 contains 16 residues. J was trimmed by 2 bases and V by 1 base; bases with no gene match: 5. Per germline, CDR1 SGDLS and CDR2 YYNGEE. The CDR3 coding sequence is TGTGCCAGCAGCGTATGGGCTAGCGGGAGACAAGAGACCCAGTACTTC. Translating it yields CASSVWASGRQETQYF.

This clonotype showed up many times. The chain uses TRBV29-1 and TRBJ2-3, with D hard to call. Germline loops: CDR1 SQVTM, CDR2 ANQGSEA. The CDR3 contains 13 residues. The V and J ends lost 1 base and 6 bases respectively, with 11 bases between them. The CDR3 DNA follows: TGCAGCGTTGAAGTCAGGTCCAGGGATACGCAGTATTTT. This encodes CSVEVRSRDTQYF.

This clonotype was detected ten times or more. At one end, the junction sequence differs from germline, possibly due to a read error. The rearrangement uses TRBV11-2 and TRBJ2-7, with D tentatively TRBD2 (5 bases). The CDR3 covers 15 residues. The V gene's germline CDR1 is SGHAT and CDR2 FQNNGV. CDR3 coding DNA: TGTGCCAGCAGCTTAGATCGAGCTAGCTCCCACGAGCAGTACTTC. Protein: CASSLDRASSHEQYF.